This T cell receptor (beta chain) stems from a study of Tregs in tolerant kidney transplant recipients. Findings and limits, study-wide: Few patients were studied, so findings need validation in larger groups. Donor-specific Treg expansion exceeded global Treg expansion in tolerant patients, suggesting antigen drive.

The data were produced by immunoSEQ multiplex PCR, yet TCRdb's version contains in-frame clones alone and is incomplete. The table has around 85,000 clones, under 95% seen once. With V trimmed by 5 bases and J by 2 bases, 2 bases remained unmatched. The germline CDR1 and CDR2 sequences are LNHDA and SQIVND (reference sequence). CDR3 length: 14 amino acids. Thawed PBMCs were FACS-sorted into unstimulated CD4+CD25+CD127- regulatory T cells, CD4+CD25- non-regulatory cells, CD4 and CD8 cells. Notes on this clone: Its antigen is unidentified.

This sequence originates from a human donor who received a combined kidney and bone marrow transplant. The source was Tregs from blood, collected before the transplant. The rearrangement joins TRBV19 to TRBJ2-7; 11 nucleotides agree with TRBD2. CDR3 nucleotides: TGTGCCAGTAGTCGGGGACTAGCGGCCTACGAGCAGTACTTC. It codes for CASSRGLAAYEQYF.